This T cell receptor beta chain is from a study of esophageal squamous cell carcinoma under preoperative chemotherapy. Remarks on this clonotype: Antigen: not known.

Via MiXCR, TCRdb re-called the PCR reads, giving one row per CDR3 protein. This table has roughly 12,000 distinct CDR3 sequences, 45% to 60% appearing once. The study's findings and limits: Peripheral T cells showed a significant TCR diversity increase after chemotherapy, unlike tumor-infiltrating lymphocytes.

Germline V gene data show CDR1 as ENHRY and CDR2 as SYGVKD. Trimming took 10 bases from V and 1 from J, leaving 14 bases between them. The CDR3 runs to 14 residues. Time point indicated: before preoperative PTX-NDP chemotherapy. Specimen collection occurred from a patient given preoperative chemotherapy. V gene TRBV10-3 combines with J gene TRBJ2-4, with D maybe TRBD1 (6 bases). The sequence was collected from a human donor with esophageal squamous cell carcinoma. The donor label of this sample is uncertain. CDR3 protein: CATSSQGAKNIQYF. CDR3 nucleotide sequence: TGTGCCACCAGCTCTCAGGGGGCCAAAAACATTCAGTACTTC.